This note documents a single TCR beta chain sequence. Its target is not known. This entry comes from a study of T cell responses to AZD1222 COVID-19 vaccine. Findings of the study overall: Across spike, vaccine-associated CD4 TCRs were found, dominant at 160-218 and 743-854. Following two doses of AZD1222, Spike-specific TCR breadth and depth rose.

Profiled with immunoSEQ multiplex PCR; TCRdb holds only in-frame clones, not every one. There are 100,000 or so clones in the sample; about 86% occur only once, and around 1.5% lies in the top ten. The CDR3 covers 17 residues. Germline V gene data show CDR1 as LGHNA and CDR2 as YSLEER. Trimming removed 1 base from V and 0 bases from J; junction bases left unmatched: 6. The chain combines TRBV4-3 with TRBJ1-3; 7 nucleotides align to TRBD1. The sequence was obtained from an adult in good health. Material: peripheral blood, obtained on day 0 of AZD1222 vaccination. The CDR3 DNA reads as TGCGCCAGCAGCCAAGCACAGGGGACCTTCTCTGGAAACACCATATATTTT. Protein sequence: CASSQAQGTFSGNTIYF.